These 20 T cell receptor beta chains share one sample of origin, sequenced in a study of blood T cell repertoires in COVID-19. Measured with immunoSEQ multiplex PCR; TCRdb has only the in-frame clones, and not every one. The sample carries 56,000 or so clones, around four fifths recorded once. The sequencing input was peripheral blood. The receptors stem from a man aged 50 to 60 with acute or convalescent COVID-19.

This clone was counted a few times. CDR3 sequence (DNA): TGTGCCAGCAGCCAAGATGGAGGAAGGGCTAATCAGCCCCAGCATTTT. Encoded protein: CASSQDGGRANQPQHF. The rearrangement joins TRBV3-1 (or the pseudogene TRBV3-2) to TRBJ1-5, with D hard to call. The germline V gene encodes CDR1 LGHDT and CDR2 YNNKEL (reference sequence). Trimming stripped 0 bases from V and 4 bases from J, with 13 bases between. The CDR3 loop spans 16 amino acids.

This chain uses TRBV30 with TRBJ2-6; 9 bases align to TRBD1. J was trimmed by 3 bases and V by 6 bases; bases with no gene match: 9. Germline-derived CDR1 and CDR2 are GTSNPN and SVGIG (reference sequence). The CDR3 length is 16 residues. The CDR3 coding sequence is TGTGCCTGCCGACCGGGACAGGGAATTGGGGCCAACGTCCTGACTTTC. Amino acids: CACRPGQGIGANVLTF. Variable domain in full (rest from reference TRBV30 and TRBJ2-6): SQTIHQWPATLVQPVGSPLSLECTVEGTSNPNLYWYRQAAGRGLQLLFYSVGIGQISSEVPQNLSASRPQDRQFILSSKKLLLSDSGFYLCACRPGQGIGANVLTFGAGSRLTVL.

V is TRBV28 and J is TRBJ2-7, with a tentative D call TRBD2 (5 bases). This CDR3 spans 11 amino acids. Trimming took 5 bases from V and 7 from J, leaving 9 bases between them. The germline V gene encodes CDR1 MDHEN and CDR2 SYDVKM. The CDR3 region has the DNA TGTGCCAGCAGTCGGTCGGGGGAGCAGTACTTC. Translating gives CASSRSGEQYF.

CDR3 loop: CASSPGLAGGLQFF. CDR3 sequence (DNA): TGTGCCAGCAGCCCGGGACTAGCGGGGGGGCTGCAGTTCTTC. V gene TRBV11-3 combines with J gene TRBJ2-1; the match to TRBD2 covers 16 bases. V was pared by 5 bases and J by 12 bases, with 4 bases of the junction left unmatched. Germline CDR1 reads SGHNT; CDR2 reads YENEEA. The CDR3 is 14 amino acids. The full variable domain, in which reference TRBV11-3 and TRBJ2-1 provide the parts outside the CDR3, is EAGVVQSPRYKIIEKKQPVAFWCNPISGHNTLYWYLQNLGQGPELLIRYENEEAVDDSQLPKDRFSAERLKGVDSTLKIQPAELGDSAVYLCASSPGLAGGLQFFGPGTRLTVL.

This clone has ten or more counts. This chain links TRBV20-1 with TRBJ1-5, with 7 bases aligning to TRBD1. The CDR3 is made up of 14 amino acids. Trimming cost V 4 bases and J 1 base; bases outside gene matches: 4. Germline V lookup: CDR1 DFQATT, CDR2 SNEGSKA (reference sequence). The CDR3 DNA is TGCAGTGCTACTGACAGGGAAAGCAATCAGCCCCAGCATTTT. Its protein product is CSATDRESNQPQHF.

The chain employs TRBV11-2 and TRBJ1-6; no firm D call. Germline loops: CDR1 SGHAT, CDR2 FQNNGV. This CDR3 is built from 17 residues. The ends were cut back, 1 base at V and 0 bases at J, with 10 bases in the middle. CDR3 nucleotides: TGTGCCAGCAGCTTAGTCGGGTTTATCTCCTATAATTCACCCCTCCACTTT. Translating it yields CASSLVGFISYNSPLHF.

The chain links TRBV24-1 to TRBJ2-2; TRBD2 might be the D (5 bases). Germline CDR1 reads KGHDR; CDR2 reads SFDVKD. The CDR3 loop spans 15 amino acids. CDR3 protein: CATQEETPNTGELFF. In nucleotides, the CDR3 is TGTGCGACCCAGGAGGAGACACCGAACACCGGGGAGCTGTTTTTT.

The chain couples TRBV4-1 to TRBJ2-5, with D possibly being TRBD2 (6 bases). V gave up 0 bases and J gave up 6 bases, with 14 bases separating them. This CDR3 has 15 residues. The germline V gene encodes CDR1 MGHRA and CDR2 YSYEKL. In DNA form, the CDR3 reads TGCGCCAGCAGCCAAGATAACGGGAGAGGAAAGACCCAGTACTTC. Its translation: CASSQDNGRGKTQYF.

This clone has only a few counts. The genes are TRBV5-1 and TRBJ1-1, with 9 bases that match TRBD1. Trimming removed 4 bases from V and 4 bases from J; junction bases left unmatched: 5. The CDR3 loop spans 14 amino acids. Per the germline V gene, CDR1 is SGHRS and CDR2 is YFSETQ. CDR3 sequence (DNA): TGCGCCAGCAGCGGTGGGGACAGGGCCACTGAAGCTTTCTTT. Amino acid sequence: CASSGGDRATEAFF.

The chain joins TRBV5-1 to TRBJ1-2; TRBD1 is a possible D gene (5 bases). Trimming took 7 bases from V and 3 from J, leaving 16 bases between them. This CDR3 comprises 14 residues. Germline values: CDR1 SGHRS, CDR2 YFSETQ. DNA for the CDR3: TGCGCCAGCTCGACAGACCCAACTGACTATGGCTACACCTTC. Its translation: CASSTDPTDYGYTF.

This clone was detected only a few times. The chain has TRBV6-5 and TRBJ1-4; D is possibly TRBD1 (5 bases). This CDR3 contains 16 residues. Germline CDR1 reads MNHEY; CDR2 reads SVGAGI. Trimming shortened V by 4 bases and J by 0 bases, and 12 bases separated the two germline ends. CDR3 protein: CASSFRTPATNEKLFF. The CDR3 coding sequence is TGTGCCAGCAGTTTCCGGACACCTGCAACTAATGAAAAACTGTTTTTT.

V usage is TRBV5-4 and J usage is TRBJ2-5; D possibly corresponds to TRBD2 (6 bases). V dropped 4 bases and J dropped 3 bases, with 13 bases sitting between them. This CDR3 is built from 14 residues. Germline loops: CDR1 SGHNT, CDR2 YYREEE (reference sequence). Here the CDR3 DNA reads TGTGCCAGCAGCCCCGGGGGAGCGGAAGAGACCCAGTACTTC. As protein: CASSPGGAEETQYF.

The chain is built from TRBV29-1 and TRBJ2-5; 9 bases align to TRBD2. CDR1 and CDR2 (germline): SQVTM, ANQGSEA. V gave up 7 bases and J gave up 5 bases; unmatched junction bases: 17. This CDR3 is built from 16 residues. CDR3 sequence: CSALVPGLAGRETQYF. CDR3 bases: TGCAGCGCCTTGGTCCCGGGACTAGCCGGGAGGGAGACCCAGTACTTC. Together with reference TRBV29-1 and TRBJ2-5, the CDR3 gives the full variable domain: SAVISQKPSRDICQRGTSLTIQCQVDSQVTMMFWYRQQPGQSLTLIATANQGSEATYESGFVIDKFPISRPNLTFSTLTVSNMSPEDSSIYLCSALVPGLAGRETQYFGPGTRLLVL.

This clone was seen once. V is TRBV19 and J is TRBJ2-3, with D possibly TRBD1 on 5 matching bases. The germline CDR1 and CDR2 sequences are LNHDA and SQIVND (reference sequence). The CDR3 contains 13 residues. V gave up 3 bases and J gave up 6 bases, with 10 bases separating them. The CDR3 region has the DNA TGTGCCAGTAGTATGGGGCAGAGGGATACGCAGTATTTT. This translates into CASSMGQRDTQYF.

The rearrangement links TRBV5-6 to TRBJ1-1, with D possibly TRBD1 on 5 matching bases. CDR1 SGHDT and CDR2 YYEEEE come from the germline V gene. Trimming shortened V by 5 bases and J by 3 bases, and 14 bases separated the two germline ends. The CDR3 is 14 amino acids. The CDR3 bases are TGTGCCAGCAGTTTAAGCGGGACGTACACTGAAGCTTTCTTT. It translates to CASSLSGTYTEAFF.

This chain connects TRBV9 to TRBJ2-6; D remains ambiguous. Trimming removed 0 bases from V and 0 bases from J, with 13 bases in between. Germline V CDR1 and CDR2: SGDLS, YYNGEE. The CDR3 has 18 amino acids. DNA of the CDR3: TGTGCCAGCAGCGTAGCTTTGCGCCTCGGCTCTGGGGCCAACGTCCTGACTTTC. This sequence encodes CASSVALRLGSGANVLTF.

The chain joins TRBV7-2 to TRBJ2-1, with a tentative D call TRBD2 (6 bases). This CDR3 is 17 amino acids long. With 1 base removed from V and 7 bases from J, the gap between germline ends came to 20 bases. Germline V gene lookup returns CDR1 SGHTA and CDR2 FQGNSA. CDR3 in amino acids: CASSLVKGRVGGNEQFF. Written as DNA, the CDR3 is TGTGCCAGCAGCTTAGTTAAGGGCAGGGTGGGGGGTAATGAGCAGTTCTTC. The complete variable domain, with remaining parts taken from reference TRBV7-2 and TRBJ2-1, reads GAGVSQSPSNKVTEKGKDVELRCDPISGHTALYWYRQSLGQGLEFLIYFQGNSAPDKSGLPSDRFSAERTGGSVSTLTIQRTQQEDSAVYLCASSLVKGRVGGNEQFFGPGTRLTVL.

The chain carries TRBV7-6 and TRBJ1-2, with D unresolved. This CDR3 spans 13 amino acids. The V gene lost 5 bases and the J gene lost 7 bases, with 14 bases spanning the gap. Looked up from germline, CDR1 is SGHVS and CDR2 is FNYEAQ. As DNA, the CDR3 is TGTGCCAGCAGCGATAACCCCCGGAGTGGCTACACCTTC. This gives the protein CASSDNPRSGYTF.

This clone was seen a single time. This chain connects TRBV7-3 to TRBJ2-1; the match to TRBD1 covers 7 bases. This CDR3 comprises 15 residues. The J segment lost 0 bases and the V segment lost 2 bases, leaving 1 base of the junction unmatched. The germline gives CDR1 SGHTA, CDR2 FQGTGA. This CDR3 reads CASSLWTGSYNEQFF. The DNA for the CDR3 is TGTGCCAGCAGCTTATGGACAGGCTCCTACAATGAGCAGTTCTTC. Full variable domain (remainder filled in from reference TRBV7-3 and TRBJ2-1): GAGVSQTPSNKVTEKGKYVELRCDPISGHTALYWYRQSLGQGPEFLIYFQGTGAADDSGLPNDRFFAVRPEGSVSTLKIQRTERGDSAVYLCASSLWTGSYNEQFFGPGTRLTVL.

This chain links TRBV28 with TRBJ1-3; D is ambiguous. Germline V CDR1 and CDR2: MDHEN, SYDVKM. Deletions cut 4 bases from V and 4 bases from J, with 11 bases between. The CDR3 extends over 14 amino acids. CDR3 residues: CASSSPSTGNTIYF. Here the CDR3 DNA reads TGTGCCAGCAGTTCCCCATCGACAGGAAACACCATATATTTT.